This T cell receptor beta chain was recorded in a study of cytotoxic CD8 clonotypes in ibrutinib-treated CLL. Study-level background: Treatment had run for a median about 11 months, range 6 to 36, when response samples were taken. Overall study findings and caveats: Relative to age-matched healthy donors, clonality at baseline was higher, and it tracked circulating CD8+ T-cell counts.

Judged by abundance, this clone is medium-sized (0.01 to 0.1%). Antigen specificity is unknown. CDR3 length: 11 residues. V lost 4 bases and J 5 bases, leaving 4 bases between the germline ends. Germline loops: CDR1 SNHLY, CDR2 FYNNEI. Clones were sequenced by immunoSEQ multiplex PCR, and TCRdb holds only the in-frame ones, with some missing. The sample has some 50,000 clones, roughly 50% seen once; the top ten hold about 20%. This receptor was identified in a human donor with chronic lymphocytic leukemia. The chain carries TRBV2 and TRBJ2-3, with D unresolved. This specimen consisted of PBMCs, obtained after 24 months of ibrutinib treatment. CDR3: CASSGLDTQYF. CDR3 sequence (DNA): TGTGCCAGCAGTGGGTTAGATACGCAGTATTTT.